Below are 32 T cell receptor beta chains sequenced from a single sample in a study of blood T cell repertoires in COVID-19. TCRdb keeps only in-frame clones here, not all; method: immunoSEQ multiplex PCR. The sample lists 25,000 to 35,000 clones; 80% to 90% were seen once. Sequencing input: peripheral blood. All receptors derive from a human donor in a cohort sampled during active COVID-19.

The rearrangement links TRBV19 to TRBJ2-1; tentative D call: TRBD1 (8 bases). The CDR3 contains 19 residues. V shed 4 bases and J shed 4 bases, with 26 bases lying between them. Germline V gene sequence: CDR1 LNHDA, CDR2 SQIVND (reference sequence). CDR3 sequence reads: CASSTLSTGGALSYNEQFF. The CDR3, as DNA: TGTGCCAGTAGTACCCTATCTACAGGGGGGGCCTTATCTTACAATGAGCAGTTCTTC.

This chain uses TRBV6-5 with TRBJ1-6, with D perhaps matching TRBD1 (5 bases). The ends were cut back, 6 bases at V and 14 bases at J, with 14 bases in the middle. The CDR3 extends over 12 amino acids. CDR1 and CDR2 from the germline V gene are MNHEY and SVGAGI. Written as DNA, the CDR3 is TGTGCCAGCAGGGGGGGGAAGGGGACCCTCCACTTT. Translation: CASRGGKGTLHF.

This clone was detected a few times. J is TRBJ2-5 and V is TRBV3-1 (or the pseudogene TRBV3-2); 8 bases match TRBD1. V shed 5 bases and J 4 bases; nucleotides not matched to a gene: 6. CDR3 length equals 14 residues. Germline CDR1 and CDR2: LGHDT and YNNKEL (reference sequence). The DNA of the CDR3 is TGTGCCAGCAGCGACGGACAGGGCCGAGAGACCCAGTACTTC. This gives the protein CASSDGQGRETQYF.

The chain joins TRBV29-1 to TRBJ1-1, with a tentative D call TRBD1 (5 bases). Trimming left V 4 bases short and J 1 base short, with 16 bases between. Per the germline V gene, CDR1 is SQVTM and CDR2 is ANQGSEA. There are 15 residues in the CDR3. DNA for the CDR3: TGCAGCGTTGTCAACACTGGGGGGTCGAACACTGAAGCTTTCTTT. Amino acids: CSVVNTGGSNTEAFF.

The chain uses TRBV19 and TRBJ2-5, with TRBD1 matching over 12 bases. The CDR3 length is 16 residues. V trimming: 6 bases; J trimming: 5 bases; junction bases outside the gene matches: 10. Germline lookup yields CDR1 LNHDA and CDR2 SQIVND (reference sequence). CDR3 bases: TGTGCCAGTAGCGCAGTAGGGACAGGGGGCTTGGAGACCCAGTACTTC. Its protein is CASSAVGTGGLETQYF.

The chain carries TRBV2 and TRBJ2-7, with TRBD2 as a possible D gene (5 bases). Germline V gene data show CDR1 as SNHLY and CDR2 as FYNNEI. CDR3 size: 14 residues. Trimming removed 6 bases from V and 0 bases from J, with 12 bases in between. In nucleotides, the CDR3 is TGTGCCAGCAGATTCGGGATAAACTCCTACGAGCAGTACTTC. This codes for CASRFGINSYEQYF. Full variable domain (outside the CDR3, taken from reference TRBV2 and TRBJ2-7): EPEVTQTPSHQVTQMGQEVILRCVPISNHLYFYWYRQILGQKVEFLVSFYNNEISEKSEIFDDQFSVERPDGSNFTLKIRSTKLEDSAMYFCASRFGINSYEQYFGPGTRLTVT.

This clone is a singleton in its sample. J is TRBJ1-5 and V is TRBV27; D is uncertain. The CDR3 runs 15 residues. Germline CDR1 and CDR2: MNHEY and SMNVEV (reference sequence). V lost 2 bases, J lost 0 bases, and 8 bases lay in between. CDR3 in amino acids: CASSLGSYSNQPQHF. CDR3 DNA sequence: TGTGCCAGCAGTTTAGGCAGTTATAGCAATCAGCCCCAGCATTTT.

The chain couples TRBV11-2 to TRBJ2-7; unclear D gene. V lost 4 bases and J 2 bases, leaving 3 bases between the germline ends. The CDR3 runs to 11 residues. The germline gives CDR1 SGHAT, CDR2 FQNNGV. This CDR3 reads CASSSTYEQYF. The CDR3 DNA sequence: TGTGCCAGCAGCTCAACCTACGAGCAGTACTTC. Full variable domain (missing parts from reference TRBV11-2 and TRBJ2-7): EAGVAQSPRYKIIEKRQSVAFWCNPISGHATLYWYQQILGQGPKLLIQFQNNGVVDDSQLPKDRFSAERLKGVDSTLKIQPAKLEDSAVYLCASSSTYEQYFGPGTRLTVT.

The chain couples TRBV6-5 to TRBJ2-5, with D possibly matching TRBD1 (5 bases). V lost 10 bases and J 0 bases, leaving 12 bases between the germline ends. Germline assignment: CDR1 MNHEY and CDR2 SVGAGI. The CDR3 sequence is 13 residues long. CDR3: CAINQGNQETQYF. The CDR3, as DNA: TGTGCCATTAACCAGGGAAACCAAGAGACCCAGTACTTC.

The CDR3 is CAWGTNPYEQYF. In nucleotides, the CDR3 is TGTGCCTGGGGGACAAACCCCTACGAGCAGTACTTC. The chain combines TRBV30 with TRBJ2-7; D perhaps matches TRBD1 (6 bases). Trimming pared 5 bases from V and 2 bases from J, leaving 10 bases between. CDR3 length equals 12 residues. CDR1 GTSNPN and CDR2 SVGIG come from the germline V gene (reference sequence).

The rearrangement joins TRBV11-1 to TRBJ2-6; D is possibly TRBD2 (6 bases). The CDR3 spans 15 residues. Per germline, CDR1 SGHAT and CDR2 FQDESV (reference sequence). Trimming shortened V by 5 bases and J by 2 bases, and 10 bases separated the two germline ends. The CDR3 reads CASSRRGAGANVLTF. The CDR3 coding sequence is TGTGCCAGCAGCCGGAGGGGCGCTGGGGCCAACGTCCTGACTTTC.

The J gene is TRBJ2-4, the V gene TRBV4-1, with 9 nucleotides matching TRBD2. Looked up from germline, CDR1 is MGHRA and CDR2 is YSYEKL. V lost 3 bases and J lost 5; bases outside the gene matches: 5. This CDR3 is 15 amino acids long. The CDR3, as DNA: TGCGCCAGCAGCCATATGGGCGGGGGGGAAAACATTCAGTACTTC. This translates into CASSHMGGGENIQYF.

This clone was picked up one time. The chain combines TRBV27 with TRBJ1-2; 7 bases match TRBD1. The length of the CDR3 is 15 residues. Germline CDR1 reads MNHEY; CDR2 reads SMNVEV (reference sequence). Trimming removed 2 bases from V and 0 bases from J; junction bases left unmatched: 3. The DNA for the CDR3 is TGTGCCAGCAGTTTAGCAGGGGGTGCTAACTATGGCTACACCTTC. Protein product: CASSLAGGANYGYTF.

This clone was detected only once. The genes are TRBV5-4 and TRBJ2-2, with TRBD1 identical over 9 bases. Per the germline V gene, CDR1 is SGHNT and CDR2 is YYREEE (reference sequence). V lost 4 bases and J lost 6; bases outside the gene matches: 16. CDR3 length: 18 residues. CDR3: CASSMGVPGQGGPGELFF. The CDR3 DNA reads TGTGCCAGCAGCATGGGAGTACCGGGACAGGGAGGACCCGGGGAGCTGTTTTTT.

The chain has TRBV5-8 and TRBJ1-3; 7 bases agree with TRBD1. V lost 4 bases, J lost 4 bases, and 8 bases stayed unmatched. The germline gives CDR1 SGHTS, CDR2 YDEGEE. There are 15 residues in the CDR3. The CDR3 DNA follows: TGTGCCAGCAGCCTATTAAGGGGGCCAGGAAACACCATATATTTT. It translates to CASSLLRGPGNTIYF. The complete variable domain, with remaining parts taken from reference TRBV5-8 and TRBJ1-3, reads EAGVTQSPTHLIKTRGQQATLRCSPISGHTSVYWYQQALGLGLQFLLWYDEGEERNRGNFPPRFSGRQFPNYSSELNVNALELEDSALYLCASSLLRGPGNTIYFGEGSWLTVV.

The gene calls are TRBV9 and TRBJ2-7; TRBD2 matches 7 bases. The germline gives CDR1 SGDLS, CDR2 YYNGEE. This CDR3 contains 15 residues. V gave up 0 bases and J gave up 1 base; unmatched junction bases: 4. For the CDR3, the DNA is TGTGCCAGCAGCGTAGCGGCGGGGGAGTCCTACGAGCAGTACTTC. It specifies CASSVAAGESYEQYF.

J is TRBJ2-3 and V is TRBV5-6; D remains ambiguous. Trimming shortened V by 4 bases and J by 5 bases, and 11 bases separated the two germline ends. The length of the CDR3 is 13 residues. Germline loops: CDR1 SGHDT, CDR2 YYEEEE. The CDR3 loop is CASSLVSRDTQYF. CDR3 sequence (DNA): TGTGCCAGCAGCCTCGTGTCCAGAGATACGCAGTATTTT.

This CDR3 reads CASSQGQGVPYEQYF. The DNA of the CDR3 is TGCGCCAGCAGCCAAGGACAGGGGGTTCCCTACGAGCAGTACTTC. The gene calls are TRBV5-1 and TRBJ2-7; 10 bases align to TRBD1. V was clipped by 4 bases and J by 2 bases; unmatched bases: 6. The germline V gene encodes CDR1 SGHRS and CDR2 YFSETQ. The length of the CDR3 is 15 residues.

The chain has TRBV7-8 and TRBJ2-5; a possible D gene is TRBD2 (6 bases). V was trimmed by 2 bases and J by 5 bases, leaving 12 bases between them. Per germline, CDR1 SGHVS and CDR2 FQNEAQ. This CDR3 comprises 14 residues. The CDR3 region is CASSLRGTGETQYF. The CDR3 DNA reads as TGTGCCAGCAGCTTACGGGGGACCGGCGAGACCCAGTACTTC.

This clone was seen only once. The CDR3 DNA follows: TGTGCCAGCAGCGACACAAGACAACTCTCTGGAAACACCATATATTTT. Translation: CASSDTRQLSGNTIYF. The V and J genes are TRBV2 and TRBJ1-3, with D uncertain. Germline values: CDR1 SNHLY, CDR2 FYNNEI. This CDR3 comprises 16 residues. Trimming took 6 bases from V and 0 from J, leaving 15 bases between them.

The chain carries TRBV20-1 and TRBJ1-1; D not certain. Germline V CDR1 and CDR2: DFQATT, SNEGSKA (reference sequence). V dropped 3 bases and J dropped 4 bases, with 12 bases sitting between them. The CDR3 is 13 residues long. CDR3: CSASGVTGTEAFF. CDR3 in DNA: TGCAGTGCTAGTGGTGTTACGGGCACTGAAGCTTTCTTT.

V is TRBV5-6 and J is TRBJ2-7; D uncertain. The CDR3 loop spans 16 amino acids. Germline V gene sequence: CDR1 SGHDT, CDR2 YYEEEE. Between the trimmed V and J ends, which lost 4 bases and 0 bases, there was a span of 17 bases. The CDR3, as DNA: TGTGCCAGCAGCCTTTTCGAGCGCCAACCCTCCTACGAGCAGTACTTC. This sequence encodes CASSLFERQPSYEQYF.

The rearrangement links TRBV19 to TRBJ2-1; 8 bases map to TRBD2. The V and J ends lost 6 bases and 7 bases, in that order; junction bases with no gene match: 5. This CDR3 region has 13 residues. Germline loops: CDR1 LNHDA, CDR2 SQIVND (reference sequence). The CDR3 DNA follows: TGTGCCAGTAGCGGACTAGCTACTAATGAGCAGTTCTTC. As protein: CASSGLATNEQFF.

The chain carries TRBV19 and TRBJ1-3; D gene unclear. The germline V gene has CDR1 LNHDA and CDR2 SQIVND (reference sequence). This CDR3 comprises 16 residues. The germline V and J ends were trimmed by 9 bases and 0 bases, with 18 bases remaining between them. CDR3 nucleotide sequence: TGTGCCAGCAACAACCGGGGTGGGGTCTCTGGAAACACCATATATTTT. Translating it yields CASNNRGGVSGNTIYF. The whole variable domain, remainder taken from reference TRBV19 and TRBJ1-3, is DGGITQSPKYLFRKEGQNVTLSCEQNLNHDAMYWYRQDPGQGLRLIYYSQIVNDFQKGDIAEGYSVSREKKESFPLTVTSAQKNPTAFYLCASNNRGGVSGNTIYFGEGSWLTVV.

The V gene is TRBV5-8, the J gene TRBJ1-3; D gene ambiguous. CDR1 SGHTS and CDR2 YDEGEE come from the germline V gene. This CDR3 spans 13 amino acids. With 2 bases removed from V and 0 bases from J, the gap between germline ends came to 3 bases. CDR3 protein: CASSFSSGNTIYF. CDR3 nucleotide sequence: TGTGCCAGCAGCTTTAGCTCTGGAAACACCATATATTTT.

The CDR3, as DNA: TGCGCCAGCAGCCAAGCGGCGGTTGACTATGGCTACACCTTC. The encoded protein is CASSQAAVDYGYTF. This rearrangement joins TRBV4-1 to TRBJ1-2; no definite D call. The CDR3 has 14 amino acids. V dropped 1 base and J dropped 3 bases, with 9 bases sitting between them. Germline values: CDR1 MGHRA, CDR2 YSYEKL.

V gene TRBV6-1 combines with J gene TRBJ2-3, with D tentatively TRBD2 (7 bases). The CDR3 consists of 16 residues. Germline-derived CDR1 and CDR2 are MNHNS and SASEGT. Deletions cut 4 bases from V and 1 base from J, with 15 bases between. The CDR3 sequence is CASSGRAGGRTDTQYF. The CDR3 region has the DNA TGTGCCAGCAGTGGCCGGGCCGGGGGGCGCACAGATACGCAGTATTTT.

This chain uses TRBV5-1 with TRBJ1-1; 10 bases align to TRBD1. Germline V CDR1 and CDR2: SGHRS, YFSETQ. V lost 4 bases and J lost 2; bases outside the gene matches: 5. CDR3 length: 15 amino acids. The CDR3 loop is CASSGTTGGNTEAFF. DNA of the CDR3: TGCGCCAGCAGCGGAACGACAGGGGGCAACACTGAAGCTTTCTTT. Together with reference TRBV5-1 and TRBJ1-1, the CDR3 gives the full variable domain: KAGVTQTPRYLIKTRGQQVTLSCSPISGHRSVSWYQQTPGQGLQFLFEYFSETQRNKGNFPGRFSGRQFSNSRSEMNVSTLELGDSALYLCASSGTTGGNTEAFFGQGTRLTVV.

This clone was observed a handful of times. The chain joins TRBV5-1 to TRBJ1-3; D may be TRBD1 (5 bases). V lost 4 bases and J lost 7, with 18 bases in between. Looked up from germline, CDR1 is SGHRS and CDR2 is YFSETQ. The CDR3 spans 15 residues. The CDR3 DNA reads TGCGCCAGCAGCCTATCGCCTGGGGGGTCGAACACCATATATTTT. Translating gives CASSLSPGGSNTIYF.

The CDR3, as DNA: TGTGCCTGGAGTGGTTATTCTTCACCCCTCCACTTT. Translated: CAWSGYSSPLHF. The chain combines TRBV30 with TRBJ1-6; D is uncertain. Germline V CDR1 and CDR2: GTSNPN, SVGIG (reference sequence). This CDR3 comprises 12 residues. V lost 1 base, J lost 9 bases, and 7 bases lay in between.

This clone was counted a single time. CDR3 residues: CASSTGTGDTQPQHF. In nucleotides, the CDR3 is TGTGCCAGCAGTACCGGGACAGGGGATACGCAGCCCCAGCATTTT. V and J are TRBV5-6 and TRBJ1-5; 10 bases are shared with TRBD1. Germline V gene sequence: CDR1 SGHDT, CDR2 YYEEEE. The junction had 9 bases not matched to a gene; V was cut back by 5 bases and J by 7 bases. There are 15 residues in the CDR3.

The V and J genes are TRBV19 and TRBJ2-2; 10 bases map to TRBD1. The CDR3 has 16 residues. CDR1 is LNHDA and CDR2 is SQIVND in the germline V gene (reference sequence). V trimming: 7 bases; J trimming: 2 bases; junction bases outside the gene matches: 7. The CDR3 is CASNSWTGGNTGELFF. Here the CDR3 DNA reads TGTGCCAGTAACTCTTGGACAGGGGGAAACACCGGGGAGCTGTTTTTT.